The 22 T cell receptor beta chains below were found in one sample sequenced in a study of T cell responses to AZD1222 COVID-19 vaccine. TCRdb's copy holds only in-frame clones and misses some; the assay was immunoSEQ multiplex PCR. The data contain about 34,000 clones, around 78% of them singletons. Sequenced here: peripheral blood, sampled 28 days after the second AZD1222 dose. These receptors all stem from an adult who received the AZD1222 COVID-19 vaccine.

The CDR3 sequence: CASSGQSNYGYTF. The DNA of the CDR3 is TGCGCCAGCAGCGGACAGTCTAACTATGGCTACACCTTC. The chain employs TRBV5-1 and TRBJ1-2, with D tentatively TRBD1 (6 bases). The ends were cut back, 4 bases at V and 0 bases at J, with 7 bases in the middle. This CDR3 has 13 amino acids. The germline CDR1 and CDR2 sequences are SGHRS and YFSETQ.

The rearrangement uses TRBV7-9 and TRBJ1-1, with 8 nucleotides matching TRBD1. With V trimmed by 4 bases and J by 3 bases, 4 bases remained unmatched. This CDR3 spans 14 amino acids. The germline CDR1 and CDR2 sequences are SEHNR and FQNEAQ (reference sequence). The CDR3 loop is CASSSSGGDTEAFF. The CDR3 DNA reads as TGTGCCAGCAGCTCATCAGGGGGCGACACTGAAGCTTTCTTT.

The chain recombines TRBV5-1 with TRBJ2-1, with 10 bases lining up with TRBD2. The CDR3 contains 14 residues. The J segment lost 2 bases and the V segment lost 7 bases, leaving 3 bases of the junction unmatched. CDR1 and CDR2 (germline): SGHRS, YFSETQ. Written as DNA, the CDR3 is TGCGCCAGCGGCCTAGCGGGAGCCTACAATGAGCAGTTCTTC. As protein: CASGLAGAYNEQFF.

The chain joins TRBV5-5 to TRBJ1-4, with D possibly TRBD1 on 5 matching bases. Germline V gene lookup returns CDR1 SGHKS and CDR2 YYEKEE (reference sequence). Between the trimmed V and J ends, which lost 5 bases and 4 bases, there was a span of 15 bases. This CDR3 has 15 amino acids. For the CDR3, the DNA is TGTGCCAGCAGTTTAACAGGCGACCTTAATGAAAAACTGTTTTTT. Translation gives CASSLTGDLNEKLFF. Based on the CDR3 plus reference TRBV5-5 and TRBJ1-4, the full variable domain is DAGVTQSPTHLIKTRGQQVTLRCSPISGHKSVSWYQQVLGQGPQFIFQYYEKEERGRGNFPDRFSARQFPNYSSELNVNALLLGDSALYLCASSLTGDLNEKLFFGSGTQLSVL.

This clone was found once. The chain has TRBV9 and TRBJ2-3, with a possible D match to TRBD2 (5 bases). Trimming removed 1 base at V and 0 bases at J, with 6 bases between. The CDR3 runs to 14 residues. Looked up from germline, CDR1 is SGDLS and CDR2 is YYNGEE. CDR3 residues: CASSVRGSTDTQYF. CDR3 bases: TGTGCCAGCAGCGTACGCGGGAGCACAGATACGCAGTATTTT.

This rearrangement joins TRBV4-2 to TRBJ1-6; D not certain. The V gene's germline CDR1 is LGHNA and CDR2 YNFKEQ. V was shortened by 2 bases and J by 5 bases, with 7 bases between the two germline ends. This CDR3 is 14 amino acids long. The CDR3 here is CASSQLADNSPLHF. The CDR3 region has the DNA TGTGCCAGCAGCCAATTGGCTGATAATTCACCCCTCCACTTT.

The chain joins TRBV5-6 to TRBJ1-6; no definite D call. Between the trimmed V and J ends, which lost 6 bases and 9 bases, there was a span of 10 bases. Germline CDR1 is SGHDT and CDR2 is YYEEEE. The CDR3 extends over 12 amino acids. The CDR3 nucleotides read TGTGCCAGCACCTTTCTATCTTCACCCCTCCACTTT. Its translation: CASTFLSSPLHF.

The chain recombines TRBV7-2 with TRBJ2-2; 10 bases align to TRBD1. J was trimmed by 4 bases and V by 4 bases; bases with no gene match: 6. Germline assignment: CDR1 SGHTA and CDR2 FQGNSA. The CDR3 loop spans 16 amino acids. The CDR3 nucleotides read TGTGCCAGCAGCTCGCGACAGGGGGCGACCACCGGGGAGCTGTTTTTT. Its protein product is CASSSRQGATTGELFF.

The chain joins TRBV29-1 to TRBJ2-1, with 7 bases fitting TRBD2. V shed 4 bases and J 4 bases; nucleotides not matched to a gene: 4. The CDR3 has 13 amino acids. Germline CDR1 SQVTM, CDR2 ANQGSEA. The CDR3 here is CSVGGSSYNEQFF. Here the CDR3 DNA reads TGCAGCGTTGGCGGGAGTTCTTACAATGAGCAGTTCTTC.

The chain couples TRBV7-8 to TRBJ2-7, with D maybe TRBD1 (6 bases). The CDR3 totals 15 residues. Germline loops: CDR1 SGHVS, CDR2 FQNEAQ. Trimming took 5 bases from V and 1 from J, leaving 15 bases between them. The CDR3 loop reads CASSVLQGPSYEQYF. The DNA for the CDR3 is TGTGCCAGCAGCGTACTACAGGGACCGTCCTACGAGCAGTACTTC.

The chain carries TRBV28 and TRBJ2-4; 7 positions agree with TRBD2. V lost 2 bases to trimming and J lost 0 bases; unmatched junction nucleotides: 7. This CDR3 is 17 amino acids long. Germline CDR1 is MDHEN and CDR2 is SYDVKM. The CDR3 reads CASSLGGSGGAKNIQYF. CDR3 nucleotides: TGTGCCAGCAGTTTAGGGGGGTCGGGAGGAGCCAAAAACATTCAGTACTTC.

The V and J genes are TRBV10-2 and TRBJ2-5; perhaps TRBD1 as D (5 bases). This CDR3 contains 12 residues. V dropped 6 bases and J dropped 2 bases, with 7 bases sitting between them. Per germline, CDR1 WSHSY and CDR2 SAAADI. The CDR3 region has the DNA TGCGCCAGCAGGCAGGGACAAGAGACCCAGTACTTC. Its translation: CASRQGQETQYF.

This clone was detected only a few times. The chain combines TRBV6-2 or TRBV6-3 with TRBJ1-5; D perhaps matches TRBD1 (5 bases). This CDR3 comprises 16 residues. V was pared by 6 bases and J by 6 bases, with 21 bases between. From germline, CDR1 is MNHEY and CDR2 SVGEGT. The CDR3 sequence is CASSSDKGTRGQPQHF. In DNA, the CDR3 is TGTGCCAGCAGCTCGGACAAGGGGACGCGGGGTCAGCCCCAGCATTTT.

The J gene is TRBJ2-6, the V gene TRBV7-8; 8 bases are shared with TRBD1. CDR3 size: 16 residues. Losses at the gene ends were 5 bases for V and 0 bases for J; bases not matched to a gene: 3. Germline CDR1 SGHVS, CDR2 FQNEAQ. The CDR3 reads CASSPTGVSGANVLTF. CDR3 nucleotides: TGTGCCAGCAGCCCGACAGGGGTCTCTGGGGCCAACGTCCTGACTTTC.

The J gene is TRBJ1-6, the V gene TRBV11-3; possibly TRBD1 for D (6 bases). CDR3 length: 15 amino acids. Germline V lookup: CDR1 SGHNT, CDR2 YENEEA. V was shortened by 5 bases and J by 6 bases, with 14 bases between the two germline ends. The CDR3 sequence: CASSPSGTRNSPLHF. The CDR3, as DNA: TGTGCCAGCAGCCCCTCGGGGACACGTAATTCACCCCTCCACTTT.

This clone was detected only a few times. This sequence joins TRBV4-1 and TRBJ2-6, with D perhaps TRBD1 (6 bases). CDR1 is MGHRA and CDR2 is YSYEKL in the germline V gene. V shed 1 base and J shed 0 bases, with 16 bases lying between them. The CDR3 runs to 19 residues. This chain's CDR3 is CASSQVFTGPRSGANVLTF. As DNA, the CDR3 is TGCGCCAGCAGCCAAGTTTTCACAGGGCCCCGCTCTGGGGCCAACGTCCTGACTTTC.

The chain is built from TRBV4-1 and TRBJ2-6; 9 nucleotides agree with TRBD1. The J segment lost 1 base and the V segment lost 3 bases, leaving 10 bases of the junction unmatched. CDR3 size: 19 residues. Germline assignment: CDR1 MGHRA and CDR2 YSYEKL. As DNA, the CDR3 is TGCGCCAGCAGCCACAGGGGGCCGGGACAGGGATCTGGGGCCAACGTCCTGACTTTC. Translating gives CASSHRGPGQGSGANVLTF.

CDR3 nucleotide sequence: TGTGCCAGCAGCTCCGGGGGGAACCCCTACGAGCAGTACTTC. It codes for CASSSGGNPYEQYF. This rearrangement joins TRBV5-4 to TRBJ2-7, with TRBD2 identical over 7 bases. CDR1 and CDR2 (germline): SGHNT, YYREEE (reference sequence). Trimming took 3 bases from V and 2 from J; bases not matched to a gene: 5. The CDR3 is made up of 14 amino acids.

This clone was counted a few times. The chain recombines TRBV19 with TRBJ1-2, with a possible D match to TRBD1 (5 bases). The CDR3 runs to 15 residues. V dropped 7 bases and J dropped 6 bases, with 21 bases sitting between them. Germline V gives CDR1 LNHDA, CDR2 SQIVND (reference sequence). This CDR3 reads CASTPRRGGRDGYTF. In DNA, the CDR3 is TGTGCCAGTACACCACGACGGGGGGGTAGAGATGGCTACACCTTC.

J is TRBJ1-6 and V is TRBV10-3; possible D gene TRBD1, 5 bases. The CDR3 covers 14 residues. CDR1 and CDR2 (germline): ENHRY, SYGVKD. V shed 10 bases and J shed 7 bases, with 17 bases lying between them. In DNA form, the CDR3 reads TGTGCCACCTGGGGGGAGGTGAGAAATTCACCCCTCCACTTT. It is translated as CATWGEVRNSPLHF.

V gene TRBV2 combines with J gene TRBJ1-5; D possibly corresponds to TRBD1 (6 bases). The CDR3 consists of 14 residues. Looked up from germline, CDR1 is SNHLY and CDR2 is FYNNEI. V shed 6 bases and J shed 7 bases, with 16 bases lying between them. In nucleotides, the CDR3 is TGTGCCAGCAGGGACCAGGGGACTCGGCAGCCCCAGCATTTT. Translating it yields CASRDQGTRQPQHF.

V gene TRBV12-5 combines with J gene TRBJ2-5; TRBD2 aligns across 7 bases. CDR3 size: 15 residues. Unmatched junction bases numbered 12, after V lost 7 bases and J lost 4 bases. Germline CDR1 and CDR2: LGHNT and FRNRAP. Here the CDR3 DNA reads TGTGCTAGTGTTCCCCCGGGAGCGGGACGAGAGACCCAGTACTTC. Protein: CASVPPGAGRETQYF.